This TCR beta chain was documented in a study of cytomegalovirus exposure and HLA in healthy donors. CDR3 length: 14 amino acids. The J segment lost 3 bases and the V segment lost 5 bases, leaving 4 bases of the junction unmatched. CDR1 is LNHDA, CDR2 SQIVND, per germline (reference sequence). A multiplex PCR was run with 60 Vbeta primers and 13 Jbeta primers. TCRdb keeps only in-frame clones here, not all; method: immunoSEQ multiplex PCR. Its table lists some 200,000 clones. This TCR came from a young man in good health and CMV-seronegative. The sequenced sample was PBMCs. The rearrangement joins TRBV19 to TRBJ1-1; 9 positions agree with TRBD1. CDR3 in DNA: TGTGCCAGTAGTGTAACAGGGGGCTACACTGAAGCTTTCTTT. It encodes CASSVTGGYTEAFF.